Listed here are 6 T cell receptor beta chains from one sample, sequenced in a study of blood T cell repertoires in COVID-19. Data came from immunoSEQ multiplex PCR; TCRdb stores just in-frame clones and leaves some out. The data show tens of thousands of clones, just under 85% seen once. The sequencing input was peripheral blood. Receptor source: a man aged 70 or older with acute or convalescent COVID-19.

The genes are TRBV4-2 and TRBJ2-3; D is ambiguous. The length of the CDR3 is 12 residues. V dropped 0 bases and J dropped 5 bases, with 3 bases sitting between them. CDR1 is LGHNA, CDR2 YNFKEQ, per germline. Here the CDR3 DNA reads TGTGCCAGCAGCCAAGACCGAGATACGCAGTATTTT. Its translation is CASSQDRDTQYF.

This clone was observed a few times. The chain combines TRBV5-1 with TRBJ1-3, with D possibly matching TRBD1 (5 bases). With 1 base removed from V and 0 bases from J, the gap between germline ends came to 11 bases. This CDR3 comprises 16 residues. The germline gives CDR1 SGHRS, CDR2 YFSETQ. The CDR3 loop is CASSLNPTGSGNTIYF. CDR3 nucleotides: TGCGCCAGCAGCTTGAACCCAACAGGCTCTGGAAACACCATATATTTT. The whole variable domain, remainder taken from reference TRBV5-1 and TRBJ1-3, is KAGVTQTPRYLIKTRGQQVTLSCSPISGHRSVSWYQQTPGQGLQFLFEYFSETQRNKGNFPGRFSGRQFSNSRSEMNVSTLELGDSALYLCASSLNPTGSGNTIYFGEGSWLTVV.

V usage is TRBV5-6 and J usage is TRBJ1-3, with 10 nucleotides matching TRBD1. This CDR3 is built from 17 residues. After removal of 3 bases from V and 3 bases from J, the junction contained 9 bases not matched to a gene. CDR1 and CDR2 from the germline V gene are SGHDT and YYEEEE. The CDR3 region is CASSSARQGAFGNTIYF. For the CDR3, the DNA is TGTGCCAGCAGCTCGGCTAGACAGGGGGCCTTTGGAAACACCATATATTTT.

This chain joins TRBV28 and TRBJ1-6, with 8 bases identical to TRBD1. Germline values: CDR1 MDHEN, CDR2 SYDVKM. The V and J ends lost 5 bases and 10 bases, in that order; junction bases with no gene match: 16. The CDR3 has 17 residues. The CDR3 here is CASSTVAGGVGLSPLHF. The CDR3 DNA reads TGTGCCAGCAGTACGGTGGCAGGGGGCGTCGGTTTATCACCCCTCCACTTT.

This chain uses TRBV19 with TRBJ1-3, with D perhaps matching TRBD1 (6 bases). Germline CDR1 and CDR2: LNHDA and SQIVND (reference sequence). The V end was cut by 6 bases, the J end by 4 bases, with 13 bases between. The CDR3 runs 14 residues. The CDR3 loop reads CASSYRERGNTIYF. The CDR3, as DNA: TGTGCCAGTAGCTACAGGGAAAGAGGAAACACCATATATTTT.

This chain links TRBV6-5 with TRBJ2-1; 7 nucleotides line up with TRBD2. The V gene end was trimmed by 2 bases and the J gene end by 5 bases; junction bases not matched to a gene: 3. The CDR3 sequence is 14 residues long. CDR1 MNHEY and CDR2 SVGAGI come from the germline V gene. For the CDR3, the DNA is TGTGCCAGCAGTTACGGCGGGGGTAACAATGAGCAGTTCTTC. This sequence encodes CASSYGGGNNEQFF.